The 22 T cell receptor beta chains given below trace back to one sample, sequenced in a study of OX40 agonist ivuxolimab in advanced cancers. Assay: immunoSEQ multiplex PCR; the TCRdb copy retains only in-frame clones and omits some. The sample shows around 73,000 clones, approximately 90% of them seen only once. Sequenced here: CD4+ or CD8+ T cells sorted from blood, sampled in a trial of the OX40 agonist ivuxolimab. These receptors originate from an adult with an advanced solid tumor such as melanoma, head and neck, liver or kidney cancer.

The chain uses TRBV5-6 and TRBJ2-7; no definite D call. Looked up from germline, CDR1 is SGHDT and CDR2 is YYEEEE. The V gene lost 2 bases and the J gene lost 2 bases, with 8 bases spanning the gap. The CDR3 totals 13 residues. The CDR3 region is CASSFTGAYEQYF. CDR3 bases: TGTGCCAGCAGCTTTACTGGCGCCTACGAGCAGTACTTC. The variable domain in full, completed from reference TRBV5-6 and TRBJ2-7, reads DAGVTQSPTHLIKTRGQQVTLRCSPKSGHDTVSWYQQALGQGPQFIFQYYEEEERQRGNFPDRFSGHQFPNYSSELNVNALLLGDSALYLCASSFTGAYEQYFGPGTRLTVT.

This chain uses TRBV7-6 with TRBJ1-4; D call uncertain. Germline V gives CDR1 SGHVS, CDR2 FNYEAQ. The CDR3 runs to 15 residues. Trimming took off 1 base at V and 8 bases at J, with 14 bases between the two ends. The CDR3 DNA follows: TGTGCCAGCAGCTTAGGCGGACCTCGTTGGGAAAAACTGTTTTTT. It specifies CASSLGGPRWEKLFF.

CDR3 region: CASSEGTDYGYTF. Written as DNA, the CDR3 is TGTGCCAGCAGCGAGGGGACAGACTATGGCTACACCTTC. The V gene is TRBV9, the J gene TRBJ1-2, with 7 bases matching TRBD1. Germline trimming cut 3 bases from V and 3 bases from J; bases unmatched to any gene: 2. Germline V gene lookup returns CDR1 SGDLS and CDR2 YYNGEE. The CDR3 runs 13 residues.

The CDR3 reads CASSPRNYEQYF. The CDR3 DNA reads TGTGCCAGCAGCCCGCGGAACTACGAGCAGTACTTC. J is TRBJ2-7 and V is TRBV7-9; D gene uncertain. The V gene's germline CDR1 is SEHNR and CDR2 FQNEAQ (reference sequence). The CDR3 has 12 amino acids. V was pared by 5 bases and J by 3 bases, with 8 bases between.

The genes are TRBV10-3 and TRBJ1-2; D unclear. Germline V gene lookup returns CDR1 ENHRY and CDR2 SYGVKD. CDR3 length: 11 amino acids. V lost 2 bases and J lost 7, with 5 bases in between. CDR3 loop: CAISETSGYTF. CDR3 in DNA: TGTGCCATCAGTGAGACGAGTGGCTACACCTTC.

The chain recombines TRBV7-9 with TRBJ1-5, with 7 bases identical to TRBD1. The CDR3 spans 13 residues. Germline CDR1 and CDR2: SEHNR and FQNEAQ (reference sequence). Unmatched junction bases numbered 1, after V lost 4 bases and J lost 4 bases. DNA for the CDR3: TGTGCCAGCAGCTCGACAGGGAATCAGCCCCAGCATTTT. Translated, it gives CASSSTGNQPQHF. The whole variable domain, remainder taken from reference TRBV7-9 and TRBJ1-5, is DTGVSQNPRHKITKRGQNVTFRCDPISEHNRLYWYRQTLGQGPEFLTYFQNEAQLEKSRLLSDRFSAERPKGSFSTLEIQRTEQGDSAMYLCASSSTGNQPQHFGDGTRLSIL.

The chain carries TRBV29-1 and TRBJ2-2; tentative D call: TRBD1 (5 bases). Germline-derived CDR1 and CDR2 are SQVTM and ANQGSEA. Trimming took 2 bases from V and 5 from J, leaving 9 bases between them. CDR3 length equals 13 residues. The DNA for the CDR3 is TGCAGCGTTGAACAGGGTAGGACCGGGGAGCTGTTTTTT. Its translation is CSVEQGRTGELFF.

This sequence joins TRBV9 and TRBJ2-7, with D tentatively TRBD2 (6 bases). The CDR3 runs 15 residues. Trimming took 3 bases from V and 6 from J, leaving 19 bases between them. Per germline, CDR1 SGDLS and CDR2 YYNGEE. CDR3: CASSATAAGSREQYF. The CDR3 DNA sequence: TGTGCCAGCAGCGCAACGGCCGCGGGATCCCGCGAGCAGTACTTC.

A few counts support this clone. The CDR3 bases are TGCGCCAGCAGACCCCAGACGACAGGGTATCAGCCCCAGCATTTT. Protein sequence: CASRPQTTGYQPQHF. The chain links TRBV10-1 to TRBJ1-5, with 7 bases fitting TRBD1. Trimming cost V 6 bases and J 5 bases; bases outside gene matches: 10. The CDR3 contains 15 residues. CDR1 is WNHNN and CDR2 is SYGVQD in the germline V gene (reference sequence).

The rearrangement links TRBV28 to TRBJ1-5; D is unresolved. Germline V gene sequence: CDR1 MDHEN, CDR2 SYDVKM. V was trimmed by 6 bases and J by 0 bases, leaving 3 bases between them. The CDR3 consists of 12 residues. CDR3 DNA: TGTGCCAGCAGAGATAGCAATCAGCCCCAGCATTTT. Amino acid sequence: CASRDSNQPQHF.

This chain links TRBV7-3 with TRBJ2-1; tentatively, D is TRBD1 (5 bases). This CDR3 is 12 amino acids long. The V and J ends lost 5 bases and 6 bases respectively, with 8 bases between them. Germline V gene lookup returns CDR1 SGHTA and CDR2 FQGTGA. DNA for the CDR3: TGTGCCAGCAGCCAGGGCCCCAATGAGCAGTTCTTC. Protein sequence: CASSQGPNEQFF. The full variable domain, rest sourced from reference TRBV7-3 and TRBJ2-1, is GAGVSQTPSNKVTEKGKYVELRCDPISGHTALYWYRQSLGQGPEFLIYFQGTGAADDSGLPNDRFFAVRPEGSVSTLKIQRTERGDSAVYLCASSQGPNEQFFGPGTRLTVL.

The CDR3 sequence: CASSFGTSGDNEQFF. Here the CDR3 DNA reads TGTGCCAGCAGCTTCGGGACTAGCGGGGACAATGAGCAGTTCTTC. The chain combines TRBV6-1 with TRBJ2-1, with TRBD2 matching over 13 bases. With 6 bases clipped from V and 5 bases from J, the junction kept 4 bases outside the gene matches. This CDR3 comprises 15 residues. Germline-derived CDR1 and CDR2 are MNHNS and SASEGT.

The chain uses TRBV14 and TRBJ1-6; 9 nucleotides agree with TRBD1. The germline CDR1 and CDR2 sequences are SGHDN and FVKESK. J lost 9 bases, V lost 1 base, and 1 base had no gene match. The CDR3 runs to 14 residues. The CDR3 here is CASSQGTGVSPLHF. Here the CDR3 DNA reads TGTGCCAGCAGCCAAGGGACAGGGGTTTCACCCCTCCACTTT.

With respect to this clone: One junction end does not reproduce the germline sequence, and a read error may be involved. The V and J genes are TRBV7-7 and TRBJ2-2, with D uncertain. CDR1 and CDR2 (germline): SSHAT, FNYEAQ (reference sequence). The length of the CDR3 is 13 residues. The CDR3 bases are TGTGCTAGCAGCTTAGTATCTGGACGGGAGCTGTTTTTT. This translates into CASSLVSGRELFF.

This clone was picked up one time. In DNA form, the CDR3 reads TGTGCCAGCAGCTGGGCTTTTAGTCGACAGGGTATTAGGACTGAAGCTTTCTTT. As protein: CASSWAFSRQGIRTEAFF. The V call is TRBV5-5, the J call TRBJ1-1; 7 nucleotides agree with TRBD1. The CDR3 runs 18 residues. V was pared by 3 bases and J by 5 bases, with 19 bases of the junction left unmatched. The germline gives CDR1 SGHKS, CDR2 YYEKEE (reference sequence).

The chain joins TRBV27 to TRBJ2-3, with TRBD2 matching 10 bases. The trim removed 6 bases at V and 0 bases at J, leaving 6 bases unmatched. The CDR3 sequence is 16 residues long. The germline V gene encodes CDR1 MNHEY and CDR2 SMNVEV (reference sequence). In DNA form, the CDR3 reads TGTGCCAGCAGCCAAACAGCGGGAGGGAGCACAGATACGCAGTATTTT. It codes for CASSQTAGGSTDTQYF.

This rearrangement joins TRBV6-5 to TRBJ2-1, with 10 bases matching TRBD2. Per the germline V gene, CDR1 is MNHEY and CDR2 is SVGAGI. The CDR3 runs to 15 residues. The trim removed 6 bases at V and 3 bases at J, leaving 5 bases unmatched. In nucleotides, the CDR3 is TGTGCCAGCAGCAGGAGACTAGCGGGCTACAATGAGCAGTTCTTC. This codes for CASSRRLAGYNEQFF.

This clone was seen once. The chain carries TRBV6-6 and TRBJ1-5; unclear D gene. This CDR3 is 14 amino acids long. From germline, CDR1 is MNHNY and CDR2 SVGAGI (reference sequence). V was pared by 4 bases and J by 4 bases, with 11 bases between. CDR3 sequence: CASSSLATNQPQHF. The CDR3 coding sequence is TGTGCCAGCAGTTCCCTAGCCACAAATCAGCCCCAGCATTTT.

J is TRBJ1-2 and V is TRBV5-6, with a tentative D call TRBD1 (5 bases). The CDR3 consists of 13 residues. The germline CDR1 and CDR2 sequences are SGHDT and YYEEEE. The V end was cut by 0 bases, the J end by 8 bases, with 11 bases between. The CDR3 region has the DNA TGTGCCAGCAGCTTGGGGTGGGGGAGCGGCTACACCTTC. Translation gives CASSLGWGSGYTF.

A word on this clone: One end of the junction is discordant with germline, which a read error may explain. The chain is built from TRBV2 and TRBJ2-2, with 9 bases identical to TRBD1. This CDR3 region has 14 residues. Germline lookup yields CDR1 SNHLY and CDR2 FYNNEI. The CDR3 DNA follows: TGTACCAGCAGGAGGGACAGGGAGGTCGGGGAGCTGTTTTTT. Its protein product is CTSRRDREVGELFF.

The V and J genes are TRBV23-1 and TRBJ2-2; the match to TRBD1 covers 11 bases. TRBV23-1 is identified as an open reading frame with a role that is uncertain. The V segment lost 6 bases and the J segment 5 bases; nucleotides outside the gene matches: 5. This CDR3 contains 15 residues. The CDR3: CASSRGQGETGELFF. The CDR3 DNA reads TGCGCCAGCAGCCGGGGACAGGGGGAAACCGGGGAGCTGTTTTTT.

The chain is built from TRBV28 and TRBJ1-1; D not certain. The CDR3 has 12 amino acids. Deletions cut 4 bases from V and 10 bases from J, with 13 bases between. The V gene's germline CDR1 is MDHEN and CDR2 SYDVKM. The CDR3: CASSSRSLVAFF. The CDR3 DNA follows: TGTGCCAGCAGTTCCCGGTCACTGGTAGCTTTCTTT.